This T cell receptor beta chain was obtained from a study of T cells in Graves' hyperthyroidism and ophthalmopathy. Diagnosis relied on clinical symptoms, serum thyroxine and TRAb, thyroid ultrasound and orbital computed tomography. Fresh peripheral blood, 10 ml, yielded the PBMCs. The CDR3 regions of TCR beta were amplified from RNA transcripts. A set of HTBI primers served as the primers for a first-round RT-PCR of the TCR CDR3. TCRdb independently ran MiXCR on the multiplex PCR reads; one entry per CDR3 protein. The sample shows 500,000 to 650,000 distinct CDR3 sequences, about 20% of them seen only once. CDR1 and CDR2 (germline): PRHDT, FYEKMQ (reference sequence). The CDR3 consists of 15 residues. V lost 1 base and J lost 6, with 10 bases in between. Notes on the study in general: Blood also held most thyroid clonotypes expanded beyond 0.001.

Comments on this clonotype: As yet, its antigen is unknown.

V and J are TRBV13 and TRBJ1-6; D may be TRBD1 (5 bases). Input material: blood. The receptor's source is a man aged 35 to 55 with Graves' ophthalmopathy. The CDR3 DNA reads TGTGCCAGCAGCTTAGTCGGGGGAAGTAATTCACCCCTCCACTTT. This translates into CASSLVGGSNSPLHF.